This TCR beta chain appears in the sequencing data of a study of blood T cell repertoires in COVID-19. This CDR3 is 18 amino acids long. Trimming left V 8 bases short and J 0 bases short, with 23 bases between. Sequencing used immunoSEQ multiplex PCR; TCRdb keeps in-frame clones, though not all of them. The sample consists of approximately 94,000 clones, 65% to 90% of them appearing once. Sequenced: peripheral blood. This chain joins TRBV23-1 and TRBJ1-5; a weak D match, TRBD1 (5 bases). TRBV23-1 is an open reading frame, and its role is uncertain. The source is a man between 60 and 75 years old with acute or convalescent COVID-19. The CDR3 DNA is TGCGCCAGCTTCACCGTTTGGCGACAGTTGTATAGCAATCAGCCCCAGCATTTT. It codes for CASFTVWRQLYSNQPQHF.